This T cell receptor (beta chain) is drawn from a study of OX40 agonist ivuxolimab in advanced cancers. Background on the study: Males comprised about 84% of the group, whose mean age was roughly 60 years (range roughly 20 to 85). General study findings and limits: Among patients with partial responses at 0.1-3.0 mg/kg, clonal expansion was among the lowest. Both CD4+ and CD8+ T cell populations in blood had undergone clonal expansion by week 6 at 0.1 to 3.0 mg/kg.

To note about this clone: The antigen is undetermined.

Sequencing used immunoSEQ multiplex PCR; TCRdb keeps in-frame clones, though not all of them. Of tens of thousands of clones in the sample, roughly 80% were seen once. This CDR3 is built from 17 residues. The V segment lost 5 bases and the J segment 6 bases; nucleotides outside the gene matches: 17. Germline V gene data show CDR1 as LNHDA and CDR2 as SQIVND (reference sequence). Autoimmune disease history or systemic immunosuppression led to patients being barred. The gene calls are TRBV19 and TRBJ2-3, with 7 positions matching TRBD1. The material sequenced was CD4+ or CD8+ T cells sorted from blood, taken in a trial of the OX40 agonist ivuxolimab. This TCR came from an adult with an advanced solid tumor such as melanoma, head and neck, liver or kidney cancer. CDR3 in DNA: TGTGCCAGTAGTGGGGTGGGGACAGCCTTTCCCAGGGATACGCAGTATTTT. Residues: CASSGVGTAFPRDTQYF.